Listed below are T cell receptor beta chains from one sample, sequenced in a study of T cells in localized non-small cell lung cancer. TCRdb's table, derived via immunoSEQ multiplex PCR, lists solely in-frame clones and lacks some. The sample has under 35,000 clones; around 93% are singletons. Sequenced here: peripheral blood, sampled before any cancer treatment. The source of these receptors is a female donor over 55 with stage I lung adenocarcinoma. Both conserved end residues are part of each CDR3. The D gene is left open where the match is weak. Some rows mark clone size as missing; the rest say once, few, many or name a class of expanded clone.

v_call: TRBV18; clone_size: once; d_call: TRBD1; j_call: TRBJ2-5; cdr3_nt: TGTGCCAGCTCGCTCGGACAGGTCCAAGAGACCCAGTACTTC; cdr3_aa: CASSLGQVQETQYF
v_call: TRBV30; clone_size: -; d_call: -; j_call: TRBJ2-5; cdr3_nt: TGTGCCTGGACGGGGGAAGAGACCCAGTACTTC; cdr3_aa: CAWTGEETQYF
v_call: TRBV2; clone_size: once; d_call: -; j_call: TRBJ2-7; cdr3_nt: TGTGCCAGCAGTGAAGCGGCTAGGGGCAGCTACGAGCAGTACTTC; cdr3_aa: CASSEAARGSYEQYF
v_call: TRBV29-1; clone_size: -; d_call: -; j_call: TRBJ2-5; cdr3_nt: TGCAGCGTTGACAGGGGTTGGGGAGAGACCCAGTACTTC; cdr3_aa: CSVDRGWGETQYF
v_call: TRBV6-6; clone_size: -; d_call: -; j_call: TRBJ2-4; cdr3_nt: TGTGCCAGCAGTAGCCCGCACATTCAGTACTTC; cdr3_aa: CASSSPHIQYF
v_call: TRBV6-6; clone_size: -; d_call: TRBD1; j_call: TRBJ2-3; cdr3_nt: TGTGCCAGCAGTTCGCGGACAGGGGGCACAGATACGCAGTATTTT; cdr3_aa: CASSSRTGGTDTQYF
v_call: TRBV30; clone_size: -; d_call: TRBD1; j_call: TRBJ1-2; cdr3_nt: TGTGCCGGAGGGACAGGGAAAGGGTATGGCTACACCTTC; cdr3_aa: CAGGTGKGYGYTF
v_call: TRBV28; clone_size: few; d_call: -; j_call: TRBJ1-5; cdr3_nt: TGTGCCAGCAGCCAACCTGGGAGGGCGGGTCAGCCCCAGCATTTT; cdr3_aa: CASSQPGRAGQPQHF
v_call: TRBV27; clone_size: -; d_call: TRBD1; j_call: TRBJ1-1; cdr3_nt: TGTGCCAGCAGTTTGGCGCCGACAGGGATGAACACTGAAGCTTTCTTT; cdr3_aa: CASSLAPTGMNTEAFF
v_call: TRBV4-1; clone_size: -; d_call: TRBD1; j_call: TRBJ2-5; cdr3_nt: TGCGCCAGCAGCCGGATGACAGGGGGCGGCCAAGAGACCCAGTACTTC; cdr3_aa: CASSRMTGGGQETQYF
v_call: TRBV5-1; clone_size: -; d_call: -; j_call: TRBJ2-5; cdr3_nt: TGCGCCAGCAGCAAAGGCGACAGAGAAGAGACCCAGTACTTC; cdr3_aa: CASSKGDREETQYF
v_call: TRBV5-4; clone_size: -; d_call: -; j_call: TRBJ2-2; cdr3_nt: TGTGCCAGCAGCTTCAGAAACAGGGGAGGCGGGGAGCTGTTTTTT; cdr3_aa: CASSFRNRGGGELFF
v_call: TRBV10-2; clone_size: -; d_call: -; j_call: TRBJ1-4; cdr3_nt: TGCGCCAGCAGTGAGTCAGGGGCTAATGAAAAACTGTTTTTT; cdr3_aa: CASSESGANEKLFF
v_call: TRBV6-6; clone_size: -; d_call: -; j_call: TRBJ2-5; cdr3_nt: TGTGCCAGCAGTTTGCGACTGGGAGGACAAGAGACCCAGTACTTC; cdr3_aa: CASSLRLGGQETQYF
v_call: TRBV6-5; clone_size: -; d_call: TRBD1; j_call: TRBJ2-1; cdr3_nt: TGTGCCAGCAGTTCTCAAATGACCGGGACAGGGGTGTTCTTC; cdr3_aa: CASSSQMTGTGVFF
v_call: TRBV7-2; clone_size: -; d_call: -; j_call: TRBJ1-4; cdr3_nt: TGTGCCAGCAGCTTTCGTGGGGAAAATGAAAAACTGTTTTTT; cdr3_aa: CASSFRGENEKLFF
v_call: TRBV29-1; clone_size: few; d_call: TRBD2; j_call: TRBJ2-1; cdr3_nt: TGCAGCGTTTCGGGCCTAGCGGTCCGTTCGAGCTCCTACAATGAGCAGTTCTTC; cdr3_aa: CSVSGLAVRSSSYNEQFF
v_call: TRBV6-1; clone_size: -; d_call: TRBD1; j_call: TRBJ1-4; cdr3_nt: TGTGCCAGCAGGGCCGGGACAGTTAATGAAAAACTGTTTTTT; cdr3_aa: CASRAGTVNEKLFF
v_call: TRBV2; clone_size: -; d_call: -; j_call: TRBJ1-1; cdr3_nt: TGTGCCAGCAGTGAACAGGGGACCCAAGCTTTCTTT; cdr3_aa: CASSEQGTQAFF
v_call: TRBV5-1; clone_size: -; d_call: TRBD1; j_call: TRBJ1-5; cdr3_nt: TGCGCCAGCAGCTTGGAGACAGGGAATCAGCCCCAGCATTTT; cdr3_aa: CASSLETGNQPQHF
v_call: TRBV21-1; clone_size: -; d_call: -; j_call: TRBJ2-7; cdr3_nt: TGTGCCAGCAGCAAATCGCTCTTCACTGGCCGTACCCCTGGCGAGCAGTACTTC; cdr3_aa: CASSKSLFTGRTPGEQYF
v_call: TRBV30; clone_size: -; d_call: -; j_call: TRBJ1-1; cdr3_nt: TGTGCCTGGAGTTGGCGGGGGGGAACTGAAGCTTTCTTT; cdr3_aa: CAWSWRGGTEAFF
v_call: TRBV15; clone_size: -; d_call: -; j_call: TRBJ1-5; cdr3_nt: TGTGCCACCAGCAGAGCACAGGGTAGCAATCAGCCCCAGCATTTT; cdr3_aa: CATSRAQGSNQPQHF
v_call: TRBV9; clone_size: -; d_call: -; j_call: TRBJ1-6; cdr3_nt: TGTGCCAGCAGCATACAGGAGAGCTCCTATAATTCACCCCTCCACTTT; cdr3_aa: CASSIQESSYNSPLHF
v_call: TRBV6-1; clone_size: -; d_call: TRBD2; j_call: TRBJ2-7; cdr3_nt: TGTGCCAGCAAGCTAGCGGGAGTCCCCTACGAGCAGTACTTC; cdr3_aa: CASKLAGVPYEQYF
v_call: TRBV5-1; clone_size: -; d_call: -; j_call: TRBJ1-2; cdr3_nt: TGCGCCAGCAGCTTGGGGGACGGTAACTATGGCTACACCTTC; cdr3_aa: CASSLGDGNYGYTF
v_call: TRBV6-5; clone_size: -; d_call: -; j_call: TRBJ1-5; cdr3_nt: TGTGCCAGCAGTTGGAGCCAGGGTAGCAATCAGCCCCAGCATTTT; cdr3_aa: CASSWSQGSNQPQHF
v_call: TRBV4-1; clone_size: -; d_call: TRBD1; j_call: TRBJ2-7; cdr3_nt: TGCGCCAGCAGCCAAGCACTAGCCGGAAGGGGGGACAGGGCCTACGAGCAGTACTTC; cdr3_aa: CASSQALAGRGDRAYEQYF
v_call: TRBV25-1; clone_size: -; d_call: -; j_call: TRBJ1-4; cdr3_nt: TGTGCCAGCACGTCCGCGGGAAATGAAAAACTGTTTTTT; cdr3_aa: CASTSAGNEKLFF
v_call: TRBV30; clone_size: -; d_call: TRBD1; j_call: TRBJ1-2; cdr3_nt: TGTGCCTGGAGCGGGACAGATAGTAAAGCCTTC; cdr3_aa: CAWSGTDSKAF
v_call: TRBV5-1; clone_size: -; d_call: -; j_call: TRBJ1-2; cdr3_nt: TGCGCCAGCAGCTCGGGCGGGTCCTATGGCTACACCTTC; cdr3_aa: CASSSGGSYGYTF
v_call: TRBV9; clone_size: few; d_call: -; j_call: TRBJ1-4; cdr3_nt: TGTGCCAGCCAGGGCGTTGATGAAAAACTGTTTTTT; cdr3_aa: CASQGVDEKLFF
v_call: TRBV28; clone_size: -; d_call: -; j_call: TRBJ1-1; cdr3_nt: TGTGTTTCAGAGGGGCCGAACACTGAAGCTTTCTTT; cdr3_aa: CVSEGPNTEAFF
v_call: TRBV6-4; clone_size: -; d_call: TRBD1; j_call: TRBJ2-5; cdr3_nt: TGTGCCAGCAGTCGGGACAGTTCCGAAGAGACCCAGTACTTC; cdr3_aa: CASSRDSSEETQYF
v_call: TRBV5-1; clone_size: -; d_call: -; j_call: TRBJ1-2; cdr3_nt: TGCGCCAGCAGCCCGGCGGGAGCGGACTATGGCTACACCTTC; cdr3_aa: CASSPAGADYGYTF
v_call: TRBV18; clone_size: -; d_call: -; j_call: TRBJ1-1; cdr3_nt: TGTGCCAGCTTAGCACGGGGGCTAACTGAAGCTTTCTTT; cdr3_aa: CASLARGLTEAFF
v_call: TRBV19; clone_size: -; d_call: -; j_call: TRBJ1-3; cdr3_nt: TGTGCCACCCAGCTGGGCGGTGGGAGAGGAAACACCATATATTTT; cdr3_aa: CATQLGGGRGNTIYF
v_call: TRBV18; clone_size: -; d_call: -; j_call: TRBJ2-1; cdr3_nt: TGTGCCAGCTCACCGGATCTAGCGAATGAGCAGTTCTTC; cdr3_aa: CASSPDLANEQFF
v_call: TRBV5-5; clone_size: -; d_call: TRBD2; j_call: TRBJ2-5; cdr3_nt: TGTGCCAGCAGCTTGGGGATACTAGCGGGGGGGCAAGAGACCCAGTACTTC; cdr3_aa: CASSLGILAGGQETQYF
v_call: TRBV9; clone_size: -; d_call: TRBD1; j_call: TRBJ1-2; cdr3_nt: TGTGCCAGCAGTGCACAGGGGGCAGGGGGCTACACCTTC; cdr3_aa: CASSAQGAGGYTF
v_call: TRBV5-1; clone_size: -; d_call: TRBD2; j_call: TRBJ2-2; cdr3_nt: TGCGCCAGCAGCCCAGCGGGAGGACGCACCGGGGAGCTGTTTTTT; cdr3_aa: CASSPAGGRTGELFF
v_call: TRBV11-2; clone_size: -; d_call: TRBD2; j_call: TRBJ2-1; cdr3_nt: TGTGCCAGCCGACTAGCGGGTGGCAATGAGCAGTTCTTC; cdr3_aa: CASRLAGGNEQFF
v_call: TRBV28; clone_size: -; d_call: -; j_call: TRBJ1-2; cdr3_nt: TGTGCCAGCAGTTCGGACGGACCACTCTATGGCTACACCTTC; cdr3_aa: CASSSDGPLYGYTF
v_call: TRBV5-1; clone_size: -; d_call: TRBD2; j_call: TRBJ2-6; cdr3_nt: TGCGCCAGCAGTCCGGAGGCGGGAGTATCTGGGGCCAACGTCCTGACTTTC; cdr3_aa: CASSPEAGVSGANVLTF
v_call: TRBV6-6; clone_size: -; d_call: -; j_call: TRBJ2-5; cdr3_nt: TGTGCCAGCAGCCCGCAAGAGACCCAGTACTTC; cdr3_aa: CASSPQETQYF
v_call: TRBV4-2; clone_size: -; d_call: TRBD2; j_call: TRBJ2-1; cdr3_nt: TGTGCCAGCAGCCAAGAGTCAGCGGGGATTTACAATGAGCAGTTCTTC; cdr3_aa: CASSQESAGIYNEQFF
v_call: TRBV5-1; clone_size: once; d_call: -; j_call: TRBJ2-6; cdr3_nt: TGCGCCAGCAGCTTCATATCTGGGGCCAACGTCCTGACTTTC; cdr3_aa: CASSFISGANVLTF
v_call: TRBV5-1; clone_size: -; d_call: -; j_call: TRBJ2-7; cdr3_nt: TGCGCCAGCAGCTTGGACGGGGCGAGCTACGAGCAGTACTTC; cdr3_aa: CASSLDGASYEQYF
v_call: TRBV10-3; clone_size: once; d_call: -; j_call: TRBJ2-7; cdr3_nt: TGTGCCATCAGTGAAGGCGGTTTAATCTCCTCCTACGAGCAGTACTTC; cdr3_aa: CAISEGGLISSYEQYF
v_call: TRBV28; clone_size: -; d_call: -; j_call: TRBJ1-4; cdr3_nt: TGTGCCAGCAGTTCACCAACCACGAATGAAAAACTGTTTTTT; cdr3_aa: CASSSPTTNEKLFF
v_call: TRBV12-5; clone_size: -; d_call: -; j_call: TRBJ2-2; cdr3_nt: TGTGCTAGTGGTTTGGTACTTCGGGGGATCGGGGAGCTGTTTTTT; cdr3_aa: CASGLVLRGIGELFF
v_call: TRBV14; clone_size: -; d_call: TRBD1; j_call: TRBJ1-1; cdr3_nt: TGTGCCAGCAGCATCGACAGGGGGCTTGAAGCTTTCTTT; cdr3_aa: CASSIDRGLEAFF
v_call: TRBV30; clone_size: -; d_call: -; j_call: TRBJ2-2; cdr3_nt: TGTGCCTGGAGGAGACCTAGCACCGGGGAGCTGTTTTTT; cdr3_aa: CAWRRPSTGELFF
v_call: TRBV28; clone_size: once; d_call: -; j_call: TRBJ1-3; cdr3_nt: TGTGCCAGCAGAAAAGACTCCACAGGGCGAGGAAACACCATATATTTT; cdr3_aa: CASRKDSTGRGNTIYF